This entry concerns a single T cell receptor beta chain. With 4 bases removed from V and 9 bases from J, the gap between germline ends came to 16 bases. Germline CDR1 and CDR2: GTSNPN and SVGIG (reference sequence). This CDR3 is built from 13 residues. Generated by immunoSEQ multiplex PCR, the TCRdb table keeps only in-frame clones and is missing some. The data show just over 200,000 clones, with 65% to 90% seen just once and 5.5% to 7% held by the top ten. The data belong to a study of blood T cell repertoires in COVID-19. Looking at the study overall: Acute and convalescent COVID-19 samples came from the United States, Italy and Spain. Sources were T cells, B-cell-depleted T cells, or PBMCs; the material itself was cDNA or gDNA.

Specimen: peripheral blood. The source is a man of 80 years or more with acute or convalescent COVID-19. V gene TRBV30 combines with J gene TRBJ2-1, with D perhaps TRBD2 (6 bases). The CDR3, as DNA: TGTGCCTGGAATCCCACGGGACTTACTGAGCAGTTCTTC. Residues: CAWNPTGLTEQFF.